The table lists the clone carrying this T cell receptor beta chain with a few counts. A much larger clone lies a single base off, so this may be a read error. The sample originates from a study of blood T cells in healthy people across ages. Study at large: About one barcoded TCR beta cDNA was captured per two T cells.

The authors ran a second PCR of 7 to 11 cycles using a sample-barcoded 5' primer and a J-beta primer mix. No fewer than 3 million CDR3-containing paired-end reads came from each sample. TCRdb re-analysed the 5' RACE reads in MiXCR, keeping a single row per CDR3 protein. The profile shows hundreds of thousands of distinct CDR3 sequences, approximately 29% of them singletons. Sequenced: blood. The receptor comes from a woman aged 80 or over in good health.

The CDR3 DNA reads as TGTGCCAGCAGCCCGGGGGGCTCCTACAATGAGCAGTACTTC. The encoded protein is CASSPGGSYNEQYF. The chain recombines TRBV7-2 with TRBJ2-1; TRBD2 might be the D (7 bases). The J call is doubtful: the DNA matches TRBJ2-7 better. Germline V lookup: CDR1 SGHTA, CDR2 FQGNSA. The CDR3 sequence is 14 residues long.